This entry lists 31 T cell receptor beta chains sequenced from one sample in a study of blood T cell repertoires in COVID-19. The data were produced by immunoSEQ multiplex PCR, yet TCRdb's version contains in-frame clones alone and is incomplete. The sample has 150,000 to 200,000 clones; roughly 86% are singletons. Sequencing used peripheral blood. The receptors stem from a woman over 75 with COVID-19, enrolled during active disease.

The chain carries TRBV7-2 and TRBJ2-2; 7 nucleotides agree with TRBD2. This CDR3 has 14 residues. CDR1 and CDR2 (germline): SGHTA, FQGNSA. The V segment lost 1 base and the J segment 6 bases; nucleotides outside the gene matches: 2. CDR3 in DNA: TGTGCCAGCAGCTTAGTCCGGGGGGCCGGGGAGCTGTTTTTT. Its protein product is CASSLVRGAGELFF.

The chain joins TRBV7-3 to TRBJ2-5, with 9 bases identical to TRBD2. Germline V gene lookup returns CDR1 SGHTA and CDR2 FQGTGA. This CDR3 is 16 amino acids long. V trimming: 5 bases; J trimming: 4 bases; junction bases outside the gene matches: 11. CDR3 DNA sequence: TGTGCCAGCAGCCCCCAACCGGGACTAGCAAGAGAGACCCAGTACTTC. The encoded protein is CASSPQPGLARETQYF. Filled out from reference TRBV7-3 and TRBJ2-5, the complete variable domain reads GAGVSQTPSNKVTEKGKYVELRCDPISGHTALYWYRQSLGQGPEFLIYFQGTGAADDSGLPNDRFFAVRPEGSVSTLKIQRTERGDSAVYLCASSPQPGLARETQYFGPGTRLLVL.

The CDR3 region has the DNA TGCGCCAGCAGCCCCCAGGTCCACCCAGATACGCAGTATTTT. Amino acid sequence: CASSPQVHPDTQYF. V is TRBV5-1 and J is TRBJ2-3; D is ambiguous. Germline CDR1 reads SGHRS; CDR2 reads YFSETQ. Between the trimmed V and J ends, which lost 4 bases and 4 bases, there was a span of 13 bases. The CDR3 covers 14 residues. The variable domain in full, completed from reference TRBV5-1 and TRBJ2-3, reads KAGVTQTPRYLIKTRGQQVTLSCSPISGHRSVSWYQQTPGQGLQFLFEYFSETQRNKGNFPGRFSGRQFSNSRSEMNVSTLELGDSALYLCASSPQVHPDTQYFGPGTRLTVL.

The gene calls are TRBV7-8 and TRBJ1-1; possibly TRBD1 for D (5 bases). Per germline, CDR1 SGHVS and CDR2 FQNEAQ. This CDR3 is 18 amino acids long. V was cut by 5 bases and J by 6 bases, with 28 bases left in between. The CDR3 spells CASSTPPGGFRLSSEAFF. CDR3 nucleotides: TGTGCCAGCAGCACCCCCCCCGGGGGGTTCAGATTGAGTTCTGAAGCTTTCTTT.

The V call is TRBV20-1, the J call TRBJ2-7; TRBD1 is a possible D gene (6 bases). The CDR3 covers 14 residues. Germline CDR1 is DFQATT and CDR2 is SNEGSKA (reference sequence). V was cut by 3 bases and J by 5 bases, with 17 bases left in between. CDR3 nucleotides: TGCAGTGCTAGTAATCTCAGGGGACAACACGAGCAGTACTTC. Encoded protein: CSASNLRGQHEQYF.

This clone was counted between two and nine times. V and J are TRBV18 and TRBJ1-3; TRBD1 might be the D (6 bases). The CDR3 is made up of 15 amino acids. From germline, CDR1 is KGHSH and CDR2 LQKENI. Trimming left V 4 bases short and J 0 bases short, with 10 bases between. The CDR3 reads CASSLGTHSGNTIYF. The CDR3 DNA sequence: TGTGCCAGCTCACTAGGGACACACTCTGGAAACACCATATATTTT.

V gene TRBV19 combines with J gene TRBJ1-5; 8 positions agree with TRBD1. V gave up 4 bases and J gave up 1 base; unmatched junction bases: 6. This CDR3 region has 16 residues. CDR1 and CDR2 (germline): LNHDA, SQIVND (reference sequence). In nucleotides, the CDR3 is TGTGCCAGTAGTAAGCCGGGACAGGCGAGCAATCAGCCCCAGCATTTT. Translating it yields CASSKPGQASNQPQHF.

The V call is TRBV6-5, the J call TRBJ1-2; TRBD1 agrees at 8 bases. This CDR3 is 15 amino acids long. V was clipped by 6 bases and J by 5 bases; unmatched bases: 11. Germline V gives CDR1 MNHEY, CDR2 SVGAGI. The CDR3 nucleotides are TGTGCCAGCAGCCCCCTGGTGGGGACAGGATATGGCTACACCTTC. It codes for CASSPLVGTGYGYTF.

This clone came up once. The V and J genes are TRBV10-3 and TRBJ2-3; the D is unclear. V was cut by 4 bases and J by 5 bases, with 7 bases left in between. The CDR3 runs to 12 residues. Germline assignment: CDR1 ENHRY and CDR2 SYGVKD. CDR3 nucleotide sequence: TGTGCCATCAGTGGGTCTATAGATACGCAGTATTTT. Residues: CAISGSIDTQYF.

This chain links TRBV9 with TRBJ2-1; weak D call: TRBD1 (5 bases). CDR3 length equals 13 residues. Per the germline V gene, CDR1 is SGDLS and CDR2 is YYNGEE. The V end lost 2 bases, the J end lost 8 bases, and 11 bases lay between the germline ends. Here the CDR3 reads CASSVRGVDEQFF. As DNA, the CDR3 is TGTGCCAGCAGCGTTAGGGGTGTAGATGAGCAGTTCTTC.

This clone has more than one count but fewer than ten. This chain uses TRBV27 with TRBJ2-7; D might be TRBD2 (5 bases). The V gene lost 2 bases and the J gene lost 0 bases, with 11 bases spanning the gap. Per germline, CDR1 MNHEY and CDR2 SMNVEV (reference sequence). The CDR3 runs 15 residues. This CDR3 is CASSLAGQYSYEQYF. The CDR3 region has the DNA TGTGCCAGCAGTTTAGCGGGCCAGTACTCCTACGAGCAGTACTTC.

This chain uses TRBV12-3 or TRBV12-4 with TRBJ2-3; possibly TRBD2 for D (7 bases). This CDR3 spans 13 amino acids. Trimming pared 5 bases from V and 2 bases from J, leaving 8 bases between. CDR3 coding DNA: TGTGCCAGCAGTCGGGGGGCCACAGATACGCAGTATTTT. This sequence encodes CASSRGATDTQYF.

V gene TRBV10-3 combines with J gene TRBJ1-4; D is uncertain. This CDR3 comprises 14 residues. Deletions cut 4 bases from V and 0 bases from J, with 6 bases between. Germline V lookup: CDR1 ENHRY, CDR2 SYGVKD. CDR3 DNA: TGTGCCATCAGTGCGCTAGCAACTAATGAAAAACTGTTTTTT. Amino acids: CAISALATNEKLFF.

The rearrangement links TRBV2 to TRBJ2-1; 7 nucleotides align to TRBD1. Germline values: CDR1 SNHLY, CDR2 FYNNEI. With 5 bases clipped from V and 3 bases from J, the junction kept 7 bases outside the gene matches. The CDR3 has 15 residues. This CDR3 reads CASSLPWDSYNEQFF. CDR3 DNA: TGTGCCAGCAGTCTGCCCTGGGACAGCTACAATGAGCAGTTCTTC.

The CDR3 protein is CSVEEAQYF. As DNA, the CDR3 is TGCAGCGTCGAGGAGGCCCAGTACTTC. The chain employs TRBV29-1 and TRBJ2-5; maybe TRBD2 (5 bases). The CDR3 contains 9 residues. The V end was cut by 6 bases, the J end by 9 bases, with 8 bases between. The germline V gene has CDR1 SQVTM and CDR2 ANQGSEA.

The J gene is TRBJ2-2, the V gene TRBV19, with D possibly matching TRBD1 (5 bases). There are 13 residues in the CDR3. Germline CDR1 and CDR2: LNHDA and SQIVND (reference sequence). V gave up 6 bases and J gave up 3 bases, with 8 bases separating them. CDR3 in DNA: TGTGCCAGTAGCCGACAGTACACCGGGGAGCTGTTTTTT. This sequence encodes CASSRQYTGELFF.

The chain recombines TRBV10-3 with TRBJ2-3; D is possibly TRBD2 (6 bases). Germline CDR1 reads ENHRY; CDR2 reads SYGVKD. Trimming took off 4 bases at V and 6 bases at J, with 8 bases between the two ends. This CDR3 comprises 12 residues. The CDR3 DNA sequence: TGTGCCATCAGTGTGGAGGGGGATACGCAGTATTTT. This gives the protein CAISVEGDTQYF.

This clone came up a few times. The chain has TRBV3-1 (or the pseudogene TRBV3-2) and TRBJ2-5; D gene unclear. CDR1 LGHDT and CDR2 YNNKEL come from the germline V gene (reference sequence). Trimming cost V 7 bases and J 0 bases, with 9 bases left between them. This CDR3 has 13 amino acids. The CDR3 is CASTRQHQETQYF. CDR3 DNA sequence: TGTGCCAGCACCCGACAACACCAAGAGACCCAGTACTTC.

The chain joins TRBV2 to TRBJ1-4; D may be TRBD1 (5 bases). There are 12 residues in the CDR3. CDR1 and CDR2 (germline): SNHLY, FYNNEI. Trimming took off 3 bases at V and 10 bases at J, with 9 bases between the two ends. CDR3 protein: CASSDPGGKLFF. The CDR3 region has the DNA TGTGCCAGCAGTGATCCGGGGGGAAAACTGTTTTTT.

The chain joins TRBV2 to TRBJ2-1; 12 positions match TRBD1. CDR3 length: 17 amino acids. The ends lost 8 bases at V and 7 bases at J; junction bases unmatched: 15. Germline CDR1 SNHLY, CDR2 FYNNEI. The CDR3: CASRDRGRLAGVNEQFF. Here the CDR3 DNA reads TGTGCCAGCCGGGACAGGGGGCGGCTAGCGGGAGTGAATGAGCAGTTCTTC.

The rearrangement uses TRBV18 and TRBJ1-2; 7 bases agree with TRBD1. This CDR3 has 14 amino acids. Germline-derived CDR1 and CDR2 are KGHSH and LQKENI. V dropped 4 bases and J dropped 3; count of bases not matched to a gene: 5. CDR3 nucleotides: TGTGCCAGCTCACTTACCGGGACAGACTATGGCTACACCTTC. It is translated as CASSLTGTDYGYTF.

This sequence joins TRBV27 and TRBJ2-7, with TRBD2 as a possible D gene (5 bases). Trimming removed 4 bases at V and 4 bases at J, with 11 bases between. This CDR3 is built from 13 residues. Germline V lookup: CDR1 MNHEY, CDR2 SMNVEV (reference sequence). CDR3 coding DNA: TGTGCCAGCAGTTATGTGGGAGCATACGAGCAGTACTTC. It is translated as CASSYVGAYEQYF.

V is TRBV3-1 (or the pseudogene TRBV3-2) and J is TRBJ2-2; TRBD2 aligns across 15 bases. Per the germline V gene, CDR1 is LGHDT and CDR2 is YNNKEL (reference sequence). V lost 4 bases to trimming and J lost 4 bases; unmatched junction nucleotides: 7. This CDR3 comprises 18 residues. This CDR3 is CASSRWTSGGVGTGELFF. CDR3 in DNA: TGTGCCAGCAGCCGGTGGACTAGCGGGGGGGTCGGCACCGGGGAGCTGTTTTTT.

The chain is built from TRBV25-1 and TRBJ1-1, with 11 bases that match TRBD1. This CDR3 contains 18 residues. V lost 1 base to trimming and J lost 2 bases; unmatched junction nucleotides: 9. Germline V CDR1 and CDR2: MGHDK, SYGVNS. The CDR3 reads CASSEFAGQGALNTEAFF. The CDR3 region has the DNA TGTGCCAGCAGTGAATTCGCAGGACAGGGGGCCCTAAACACTGAAGCTTTCTTT.

In this sample, this clone turned up many times. The chain couples TRBV7-9 to TRBJ2-7, with 11 bases that match TRBD2. The CDR3 consists of 14 residues. CDR1 and CDR2 (germline): SEHNR, FQNEAQ (reference sequence). V trimming: 5 bases; J trimming: 3 bases; junction bases outside the gene matches: 3. The CDR3 sequence is CASSQTSGNYEQYF. In DNA, the CDR3 is TGTGCCAGCAGCCAGACTAGCGGGAACTACGAGCAGTACTTC.

The gene calls are TRBV5-6 and TRBJ1-6, with D perhaps matching TRBD1 (5 bases). The V end was cut by 4 bases, the J end by 7 bases, with 21 bases between. The CDR3 extends over 17 amino acids. Germline loops: CDR1 SGHDT, CDR2 YYEEEE. CDR3 coding DNA: TGTGCCAGCAGCGGCGGGGCTCTATTCGCAGGGAATTCACCCCTCCACTTT. Amino acids: CASSGGALFAGNSPLHF. The full variable domain, rest sourced from reference TRBV5-6 and TRBJ1-6, is DAGVTQSPTHLIKTRGQQVTLRCSPKSGHDTVSWYQQALGQGPQFIFQYYEEEERQRGNFPDRFSGHQFPNYSSELNVNALLLGDSALYLCASSGGALFAGNSPLHFGNGTRLTVT.

The chain combines TRBV28 with TRBJ2-2, with D maybe TRBD2 (5 bases). The CDR3 spans 14 residues. Germline V gene data show CDR1 as MDHEN and CDR2 as SYDVKM. V dropped 4 bases and J dropped 1 base, with 7 bases sitting between them. CDR3 coding DNA: TGTGCCAGCAGTTCCCGGGGGAACACCGGGGAGCTGTTTTTT. This gives the protein CASSSRGNTGELFF.

This chain uses TRBV11-1 with TRBJ2-1; TRBD1 matches at 9 bases. This CDR3 contains 15 residues. Germline loops: CDR1 SGHAT, CDR2 FQDESV (reference sequence). The V segment lost 3 bases and the J segment 3 bases; nucleotides outside the gene matches: 3. Written as DNA, the CDR3 is TGTGCCAGCAGCTTTAGGACAGGGGTCTACAATGAGCAGTTCTTC. It yields the protein CASSFRTGVYNEQFF.

The rearrangement joins TRBV7-9 to TRBJ1-1, with TRBD1 as a possible D gene (6 bases). This CDR3 has 13 residues. Between the trimmed V and J ends, which lost 4 bases and 5 bases, there was a span of 11 bases. Per the germline V gene, CDR1 is SEHNR and CDR2 is FQNEAQ (reference sequence). CDR3 bases: TGTGCCAGCAGCTCAACAGGGTTTACTGAAGCTTTCTTT. As protein: CASSSTGFTEAFF.

This clone has more than one count but fewer than ten. CDR3 in DNA: TGTGCCAGCAGGTTAAGCGGACAGGTCGGTGGCTACACCTTC. The encoded protein is CASRLSGQVGGYTF. The chain joins TRBV28 to TRBJ1-2; 7 bases align to TRBD1. In germline, CDR1 is MDHEN, CDR2 SYDVKM. The CDR3 has 14 residues. With 6 bases clipped from V and 7 bases from J, the junction kept 11 bases outside the gene matches.

The chain links TRBV5-1 to TRBJ2-3, with unresolved D. The V end lost 4 bases, the J end lost 1 base, and 13 bases lay between the germline ends. This CDR3 comprises 15 residues. Germline loops: CDR1 SGHRS, CDR2 YFSETQ. DNA of the CDR3: TGCGCCAGCAGCAACAGCCGCCCCGGCACAGATACGCAGTATTTT. It specifies CASSNSRPGTDTQYF.